The 15 T cell receptor beta chains below were found in one sample sequenced in a study of memory CD4+ T cells and cytomegalovirus serostatus. Single viable CD3+CD4+CD8-CD45RO+ cells were sorted as the memory CD4+ T cells. Only in-frame clones appear in the TCRdb table, and some are missing; sequencing was by immunoSEQ multiplex PCR. This sample has 30,000 to 40,000 clones, with 70% to 85% found just once. Material for sequencing was memory CD4+ T cells from blood. The receptors originated from an adult in good health and CMV-seropositive.

This clone was counted a few times. This chain uses TRBV2 with TRBJ2-3; D possibly matches TRBD1 or TRBD2 (5 bases each). This CDR3 comprises 12 residues. CDR1 and CDR2 from the germline V gene are SNHLY and FYNNEI. Trimming pared 2 bases from V and 10 bases from J, leaving 10 bases between. CDR3: CASSEFGGAQYF. Here the CDR3 DNA reads TGTGCCAGCAGTGAATTTGGGGGTGCGCAGTATTTT.

This clone was detected only a few times. The genes are TRBV2 and TRBJ2-1; 7 nucleotides agree with TRBD1. V gave up 5 bases and J gave up 4 bases; unmatched junction bases: 5. Germline V lookup: CDR1 SNHLY, CDR2 FYNNEI. The CDR3 length is 14 residues. The CDR3 DNA follows: TGTGCCAGCAGTTTTCAGGGGGATTACAATGAGCAGTTCTTC. Its protein is CASSFQGDYNEQFF.

This clone was seen just once. The gene calls are TRBV5-1 and TRBJ2-5; 7 bases are shared with TRBD2. V lost 2 bases and J lost 5; bases outside the gene matches: 6. This CDR3 is 14 amino acids long. Germline-derived CDR1 and CDR2 are SGHRS and YFSETQ. The CDR3 nucleotides are TGCGCCAGCAGCTTAGGACTAGTCGGGGAGACCCAGTACTTC. Its translation: CASSLGLVGETQYF.

This clone was observed a few times. The chain links TRBV14 to TRBJ2-1; possibly TRBD2 for D (5 bases). This CDR3 contains 14 residues. Per the germline V gene, CDR1 is SGHDN and CDR2 is FVKESK. Trimming took 4 bases from V and 0 from J, leaving 7 bases between them. The CDR3 region is CASSLARSYNEQFF. CDR3 coding DNA: TGTGCCAGCAGCCTAGCGCGCTCCTACAATGAGCAGTTCTTC. The full variable domain, rest sourced from reference TRBV14 and TRBJ2-1, is EAGVTQFPSHSVIEKGQTVTLRCDPISGHDNLYWYRRVMGKEIKFLLHFVKESKQDESGMPNNRFLAERTGGTYSTLKVQPAELEDSGVYFCASSLARSYNEQFFGPGTRLTVL.

This chain joins TRBV7-9 and TRBJ2-6, with 8 bases fitting TRBD2. Losses at the gene ends were 3 bases for V and 0 bases for J; bases not matched to a gene: 7. Germline V lookup: CDR1 SEHNR, CDR2 FQNEAQ (reference sequence). The CDR3 length is 18 residues. Here the CDR3 DNA reads TGTGCCAGCAGCTTCTTAGCGGGGCGCGTCTCTGGGGCCAACGTCCTGACTTTC. It codes for CASSFLAGRVSGANVLTF.

The V gene is TRBV5-6, the J gene TRBJ2-7, with D maybe TRBD2 (6 bases). Trimming removed 3 bases at V and 4 bases at J, with 8 bases between. CDR3 length: 12 residues. Germline assignment: CDR1 SGHDT and CDR2 YYEEEE. Written as DNA, the CDR3 is TGTGCCAGCAGCTCCGCGGGGTACGAGCAGTACTTC. This translates into CASSSAGYEQYF.

This clone was seen a few times. The V gene is TRBV5-6, the J gene TRBJ1-1; D is unclear. The germline gives CDR1 SGHDT, CDR2 YYEEEE. V lost 4 bases to trimming and J lost 0 bases, with 13 bases between them. This CDR3 spans 15 amino acids. The CDR3 DNA is TGTGCCAGCAGCGTTTTAACCACCATGAACACTGAAGCTTTCTTT. Encoded protein: CASSVLTTMNTEAFF. Variable domain in full (rest from reference TRBV5-6 and TRBJ1-1): DAGVTQSPTHLIKTRGQQVTLRCSPKSGHDTVSWYQQALGQGPQFIFQYYEEEERQRGNFPDRFSGHQFPNYSSELNVNALLLGDSALYLCASSVLTTMNTEAFFGQGTRLTVV.

This clone was seen a single time. The genes are TRBV7-9 and TRBJ1-3, with TRBD1 as a possible D gene (5 bases). CDR3 length: 15 residues. The ends were cut back, 5 bases at V and 0 bases at J, with 11 bases in the middle. The germline CDR1 and CDR2 sequences are SEHNR and FQNEAQ (reference sequence). This chain's CDR3 is CASSGRGSSGNTIYF. The CDR3, as DNA: TGTGCCAGCAGCGGGCGGGGGAGCTCTGGAAACACCATATATTTT. The full variable domain, with the rest looked up from reference TRBV7-9 and TRBJ1-3, is DTGVSQNPRHKITKRGQNVTFRCDPISEHNRLYWYRQTLGQGPEFLTYFQNEAQLEKSRLLSDRFSAERPKGSFSTLEIQRTEQGDSAMYLCASSGRGSSGNTIYFGEGSWLTVV.

This clone showed up just a few times. This chain links TRBV2 with TRBJ1-1; D unresolved. This CDR3 contains 13 residues. The V end was cut by 6 bases, the J end by 1 base, with 9 bases between. Germline values: CDR1 SNHLY, CDR2 FYNNEI. CDR3 nucleotide sequence: TGTGCCAGCAGGGTACAGACGAACACTGAAGCTTTCTTT. Its protein product is CASRVQTNTEAFF.

The chain employs TRBV5-1 and TRBJ1-2, with 8 bases lining up with TRBD1. The V and J ends lost 3 bases and 5 bases, in that order; junction bases with no gene match: 6. The CDR3 is made up of 14 amino acids. Per germline, CDR1 SGHRS and CDR2 YFSETQ. The CDR3 sequence: CASSSNGDRYGYTF. The CDR3 nucleotides are TGCGCCAGCAGCTCAAACGGGGACAGGTATGGCTACACCTTC.

V usage is TRBV2 and J usage is TRBJ1-1; D is unresolved. From germline, CDR1 is SNHLY and CDR2 FYNNEI. The CDR3 is made up of 12 amino acids. V lost 6 bases and J 5 bases, leaving 10 bases between the germline ends. The CDR3 is CASRPLGTEAFF. CDR3 bases: TGTGCCAGCAGGCCCCTCGGGACTGAAGCTTTCTTT.

The rearrangement uses TRBV6-5 and TRBJ2-5; D may be TRBD1 (5 bases). Trimming took off 8 bases at V and 5 bases at J, with 18 bases between the two ends. Germline assignment: CDR1 MNHEY and CDR2 SVGAGI. The CDR3 extends over 14 amino acids. CDR3 nucleotides: TGTGCCAGCCGAACAGGAATTTTCGGGGAGACCCAGTACTTC. Translating it yields CASRTGIFGETQYF.

This chain links TRBV6-5 with TRBJ2-7; TRBD1 is a possible D gene (6 bases). Trimming removed 3 bases at V and 6 bases at J, with 18 bases between. CDR3 length equals 15 residues. Germline V CDR1 and CDR2: MNHEY, SVGAGI. The CDR3 here is CASSYRAGAFFEQYF. CDR3 in DNA: TGTGCCAGCAGTTATCGGGCAGGGGCTTTTTTCGAGCAGTACTTC.

The V gene is TRBV7-2, the J gene TRBJ2-4; 11 bases match TRBD2. After removal of 5 bases from V and 5 bases from J, the junction contained 8 bases not matched to a gene. The CDR3 contains 16 residues. Germline CDR1 and CDR2: SGHTA and FQGNSA. This CDR3 reads CASSRFSGGAENIQYF. CDR3 coding DNA: TGTGCCAGCAGCCGATTTAGCGGGGGGGCGGAAAACATTCAGTACTTC.

The chain carries TRBV25-1 and TRBJ1-5; D perhaps matches TRBD1 (5 bases). The germline V gene has CDR1 MGHDK and CDR2 SYGVNS. Trimming stripped 4 bases from V and 1 base from J, with 11 bases between. The length of the CDR3 is 15 residues. Written as DNA, the CDR3 is TGTGCCAGCAGTGCTTCGGGGGGAAGCAATCAGCCCCAGCATTTT. Its protein product is CASSASGGSNQPQHF.